A selection of T cell receptor beta chains follows, all from one sample in a study of early T cells in non-severe SARS-CoV-2 infection. TCRdb ran MiXCR on the 5' RACE reads and lists one entry per CDR3 protein. The table lists approximately 56,000 distinct CDR3 sequences, about 9.3% of them singletons. The specimen was whole blood. These receptors all come from an adult who was a healthcare worker with PCR-confirmed SARS-CoV-2 infection or an uninfected control (not recorded which). Each CDR3 is given with its conserved first and last residue. The D gene is left open where the match is weak. Clone size is not always given. Where it is, it says once, few, many or a class for expanded clones.

V gene: TRBV5-4
D gene: TRBD2
J gene: TRBJ2-2
clone size: -
CDR3 DNA: TGTGCCAGCAGTAGCGGGAAGGGGGGCACCGGGGAGCTGTTTTTT
CDR3 protein: CASSSGKGGTGELFF

V gene: TRBV5-4
D gene: -
J gene: TRBJ2-2
clone size: few
CDR3 DNA: TGTGCCAGCAGCTTGGCTACTAGGGGGTTTACCGGGGAGCTGTTTTTT
CDR3 protein: CASSLATRGFTGELFF

V gene: TRBV5-1
D gene: -
J gene: TRBJ2-1
clone size: few
CDR3 DNA: TGCGCCAGCAGAGGTATTACCGATGAGCAGTTCTTC
CDR3 protein: CASRGITDEQFF

V gene: TRBV7-9
D gene: TRBD2
J gene: TRBJ2-2
clone size: many
CDR3 DNA: TGTGCCAGCAGCCCTACTAGCGGGAGAGCCGGGGAGCTGTTTTTT
CDR3 protein: CASSPTSGRAGELFF

V gene: TRBV15
D gene: TRBD2
J gene: TRBJ2-2
clone size: -
CDR3 DNA: TGTGCCACCAGCAGGGGACTAGCGGTCCCCGGGGAGCTGTTTTTT
CDR3 protein: CATSRGLAVPGELFF

V gene: TRBV14
D gene: TRBD2
J gene: TRBJ2-1
clone size: few
CDR3 DNA: TGTGCCAGCAGCCAATGGCTAGCGGGGGTGAATGAGCAGTTCTTC
CDR3 protein: CASSQWLAGVNEQFF

V gene: TRBV28
D gene: TRBD1
J gene: TRBJ1-2
clone size: many
CDR3 DNA: TGTGCCAGCAGAGACAGGGCCCATGGCTACACCTTC
CDR3 protein: CASRDRAHGYTF

V gene: TRBV29-1
D gene: TRBD2
J gene: TRBJ2-3
clone size: few
CDR3 DNA: TGCAGCGTTGTTTTTGAAGCGGGGGGGCCCGATACGCAGTATTTT
CDR3 protein: CSVVFEAGGPDTQYF

V gene: TRBV6-2/TRBV6-3
D gene: -
J gene: TRBJ1-2
clone size: -
CDR3 DNA: TGTGCCAGCAGTTACCGCCCAGGGGATGGCTATGGCTACACCTTC
CDR3 protein: CASSYRPGDGYGYTF

V gene: TRBV20-1
D gene: TRBD2
J gene: TRBJ2-2
clone size: few
CDR3 DNA: TGCAGTGCTAGGGGAGCGGGAGAGAGCACCGGGGAGCTGTTTTTT
CDR3 protein: CSARGAGESTGELFF

V gene: TRBV28
D gene: -
J gene: TRBJ2-4
clone size: few
CDR3 DNA: TGTGCCAGCAGTTTGAGGCGAGCCAAAAACATTCAGTACTTC
CDR3 protein: CASSLRRAKNIQYF

V gene: TRBV18
D gene: -
J gene: TRBJ2-5
clone size: many
CDR3 DNA: TGTGCCAGCTCACCCGGACCGAACCAAGAGACCCAGTACTTC
CDR3 protein: CASSPGPNQETQYF

V gene: TRBV19
D gene: -
J gene: TRBJ2-7
clone size: many
CDR3 DNA: TGTGCCAGTAGTATGAACAGTTTAACCTACGAGCAGTACTTC
CDR3 protein: CASSMNSLTYEQYF

V gene: TRBV5-8
D gene: -
J gene: TRBJ1-2
clone size: few
CDR3 DNA: TGTGCCAGCAGCTTGTCTCCGGGCCGCGCTCAAGATGGCTACACCTTC
CDR3 protein: CASSLSPGRAQDGYTF

V gene: TRBV20-1
D gene: TRBD2
J gene: TRBJ2-5
clone size: many
CDR3 DNA: TGCAGTGCGGGAAAACCGGGACTAGCGGGAAACTCTCAAGAGACCCAGTACTTC
CDR3 protein: CSAGKPGLAGNSQETQYF

V gene: TRBV5-1
D gene: TRBD2
J gene: TRBJ2-7
clone size: few
CDR3 DNA: TGCGCCAGCAGCACGGGACTAGCGGGAGTCGAGCAGTACTTC
CDR3 protein: CASSTGLAGVEQYF

V gene: TRBV29-1
D gene: TRBD1
J gene: TRBJ2-1
clone size: many
CDR3 DNA: TGCAGCTTGCGGGACAGGGGGCTGGAGAATGAGCAGTTCTTC
CDR3 protein: CSLRDRGLENEQFF

V gene: TRBV4-2
D gene: TRBD2
J gene: TRBJ2-7
clone size: many
CDR3 DNA: TGTGCCAGCAGCCAAGGTTTAGCTAGCGGGGGGGGCGAGCAGTACTTC
CDR3 protein: CASSQGLASGGGEQYF

V gene: TRBV5-5
D gene: -
J gene: TRBJ2-7
clone size: many
CDR3 DNA: TGTGCCAGCAGCTCCCGCGACGAATACGGGGGCTACGAGCAGTACTTC
CDR3 protein: CASSSRDEYGGYEQYF

V gene: TRBV10-3
D gene: -
J gene: TRBJ2-5
clone size: many
CDR3 DNA: TGTGCCATCAGTGAAACACGAGAGACCCAGTACTTC
CDR3 protein: CAISETRETQYF

V gene: TRBV7-9
D gene: TRBD1
J gene: TRBJ1-4
clone size: -
CDR3 DNA: TGTGCCAGCAGCTTGGACAGGGGCCAAGCAACTAATGAAAAACTGTTTTTT
CDR3 protein: CASSLDRGQATNEKLFF

V gene: TRBV20-1
D gene: -
J gene: TRBJ2-3
clone size: few
CDR3 DNA: TGCAGTGCCCTGTCTACTCGCAGCACAGATACGCAGTATTTT
CDR3 protein: CSALSTRSTDTQYF

V gene: TRBV14
D gene: -
J gene: TRBJ1-6
clone size: many
CDR3 DNA: TGTGCCAGCAGCTGGACACCTGATTCACCCCTCCACTTT
CDR3 protein: CASSWTPDSPLHF

V gene: TRBV29-1
D gene: -
J gene: TRBJ2-2
clone size: many
CDR3 DNA: TGCAGCGCACAGGTCGCGCGGGACACCGGGGAGCTGTTTTTT
CDR3 protein: CSAQVARDTGELFF

V gene: TRBV27
D gene: TRBD1
J gene: TRBJ2-1
clone size: many
CDR3 DNA: TGTGCCAGCAGTTCTAGCGGACAGGGGATCCCCTACAATGAGCAGTTCTTC
CDR3 protein: CASSSSGQGIPYNEQFF

V gene: TRBV3-1
D gene: -
J gene: TRBJ1-5
clone size: few
CDR3 DNA: TGTGCCAGCAGCCAGGCCAGGAATCAGCCCCAGCATTTT
CDR3 protein: CASSQARNQPQHF

V gene: TRBV20-1
D gene: -
J gene: TRBJ1-2
clone size: medium-sized
CDR3 DNA: TGCAGTGCTAAAGGAGGAGGATTGAGCTATGGCTACACCTTC
CDR3 protein: CSAKGGGLSYGYTF

V gene: TRBV10-1
D gene: -
J gene: TRBJ2-3
clone size: once
CDR3 DNA: TGCGCCAGCAGTGAGACGGGGATACGGACAGATACGCAGTATTTT
CDR3 protein: CASSETGIRTDTQYF

V gene: TRBV4-1
D gene: TRBD2
J gene: TRBJ2-3
clone size: many
CDR3 DNA: TGCGCCAGCAGCCTTCGACTAGCGGGACCGGGGGGGCCAGATACGCAGTATTTT
CDR3 protein: CASSLRLAGPGGPDTQYF

V gene: TRBV6-1
D gene: -
J gene: TRBJ1-5
clone size: medium-sized
CDR3 DNA: TGTGCCAGCAGTGGATATGGAGGGCAGCCCCAGCATTTT
CDR3 protein: CASSGYGGQPQHF

V gene: TRBV4-3
D gene: TRBD2
J gene: TRBJ2-1
clone size: -
CDR3 DNA: TGCGCCAGCAGCCCCGGGACTAGCGGGAGCCATGAGCAGTTCTTC
CDR3 protein: CASSPGTSGSHEQFF

V gene: TRBV6-6
D gene: -
J gene: TRBJ1-2
clone size: many
CDR3 DNA: TGTGCCAGCAGTTATATCAGGGTCAAGGATGATGGCTACACCTTC
CDR3 protein: CASSYIRVKDDGYTF

V gene: TRBV2
D gene: -
J gene: TRBJ2-1
clone size: many
CDR3 DNA: TGTGCCAGCAGGCGCAGTCGGGACAATTACAATGAGCAGTTCTTC
CDR3 protein: CASRRSRDNYNEQFF

V gene: TRBV10-2
D gene: TRBD1
J gene: TRBJ1-5
clone size: many
CDR3 DNA: TGCGCCAGCAGTGTGTCAGGGGGCGGCAATCAGCCCCAGCATTTT
CDR3 protein: CASSVSGGGNQPQHF

V gene: TRBV29-1
D gene: -
J gene: TRBJ1-4
clone size: -
CDR3 DNA: TGCAGCGTCCGGGCCGTTAATGAAAAACTGTTTTTT
CDR3 protein: CSVRAVNEKLFF